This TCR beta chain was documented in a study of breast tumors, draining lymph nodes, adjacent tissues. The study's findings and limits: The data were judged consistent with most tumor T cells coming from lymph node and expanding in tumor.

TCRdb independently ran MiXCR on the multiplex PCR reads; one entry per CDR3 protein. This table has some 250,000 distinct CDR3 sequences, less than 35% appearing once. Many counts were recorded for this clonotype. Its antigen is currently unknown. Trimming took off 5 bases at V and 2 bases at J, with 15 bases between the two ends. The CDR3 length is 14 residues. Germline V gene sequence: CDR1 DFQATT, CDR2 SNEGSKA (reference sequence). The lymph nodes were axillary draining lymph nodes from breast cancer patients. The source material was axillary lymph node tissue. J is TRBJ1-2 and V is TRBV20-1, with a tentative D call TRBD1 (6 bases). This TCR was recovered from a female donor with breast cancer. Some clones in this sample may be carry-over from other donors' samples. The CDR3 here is CSASGTRGNYGYTF. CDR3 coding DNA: TGCAGTGCTTCCGGGACAAGGGGAAACTATGGCTACACCTTC.